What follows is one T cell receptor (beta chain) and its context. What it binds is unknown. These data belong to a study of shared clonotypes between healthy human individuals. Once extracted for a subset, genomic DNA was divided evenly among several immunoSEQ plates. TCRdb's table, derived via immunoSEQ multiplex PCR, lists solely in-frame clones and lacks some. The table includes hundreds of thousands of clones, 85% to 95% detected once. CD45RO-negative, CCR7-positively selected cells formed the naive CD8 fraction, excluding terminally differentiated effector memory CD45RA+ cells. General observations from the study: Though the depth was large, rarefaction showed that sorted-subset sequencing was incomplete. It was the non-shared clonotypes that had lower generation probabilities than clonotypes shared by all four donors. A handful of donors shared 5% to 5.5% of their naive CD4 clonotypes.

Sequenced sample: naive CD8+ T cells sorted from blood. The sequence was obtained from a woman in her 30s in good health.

In DNA, the CDR3 is TGTGCCAGTAGTATAGGAAGGGCCGGGGAGCTGTTTTTT. It yields the protein CASSIGRAGELFF. The V and J genes are TRBV19 and TRBJ2-2; no firm D call. The V end lost 1 base, the J end lost 6 bases, and 6 bases lay between the germline ends. Germline loops: CDR1 LNHDA, CDR2 SQIVND (reference sequence). This CDR3 is built from 13 residues.